Listed below are T cell receptor beta chains from one sample, sequenced in a study of PD-1 blockade in classical Hodgkin lymphoma. This table comes from immunoSEQ multiplex PCR, and its TCRdb copy is limited to in-frame clones, with some not included. Of under 30,000 clones in the sample, almost 85% were seen once. The sequences come from peripheral blood mononuclear cells (PBMCs), collected before the second cycle of nivolumab. The receptors here all came from a human donor with classical Hodgkin lymphoma. Each CDR3 is given with its conserved first and last residue. The order of the fields is clone size, V gene, D gene, J gene, CDR3 protein, CDR3 DNA. A D gene is named only where the DNA matches it firmly. Expanded clones are given a class, and other clones once, few, many or no size at all.

abundance: few; v_gene: TRBV9; d_gene: .; j_gene: TRBJ2-5; CDR3aa: CASTFSDGRSQETQYF; CDR3nt: TGTGCCAGCACCTTCTCCGACGGGCGCTCGCAAGAGACCCAGTACTTC
abundance: .; v_gene: TRBV6-5; d_gene: .; j_gene: TRBJ1-2; CDR3aa: CASRSPQGSYGYTF; CDR3nt: TGTGCCAGCAGATCCCCGCAGGGCAGCTATGGCTACACCTTC
abundance: .; v_gene: TRBV7-2; d_gene: .; j_gene: TRBJ2-2; CDR3aa: CASSLLVPTGELFF; CDR3nt: TGTGCCAGCAGCTTATTAGTACCTACCGGGGAGCTGTTTTTT
abundance: .; v_gene: TRBV6-4; d_gene: TRBD1; j_gene: TRBJ1-2; CDR3aa: CASSDSTGEGGYTF; CDR3nt: TGTGCCAGCAGTGACTCGACAGGGGAAGGTGGCTACACCTTC
abundance: .; v_gene: TRBV15; d_gene: .; j_gene: TRBJ2-7; CDR3aa: CATSRVRETEQYF; CDR3nt: TGTGCCACCAGCAGAGTCAGGGAGACCGAGCAGTACTTC
abundance: .; v_gene: TRBV14; d_gene: .; j_gene: TRBJ1-2; CDR3aa: CASSQVNGDYGYTF; CDR3nt: TGTGCCAGCAGCCAAGTAAACGGTGACTATGGCTACACCTTC
abundance: few; v_gene: TRBV7-6; d_gene: TRBD1; j_gene: TRBJ1-1; CDR3aa: CASSSLLEQGRTEAFF; CDR3nt: TGTGCCAGCAGCTCCCTACTAGAACAGGGGCGAACTGAAGCTTTCTTT
abundance: .; v_gene: TRBV4-1; d_gene: TRBD1; j_gene: TRBJ1-6; CDR3aa: CASSQGPGGTNSPLHF; CDR3nt: TGCGCCAGCAGCCAAGGGCCAGGGGGCACGAATTCACCCCTCCACTTT
abundance: .; v_gene: TRBV12-5; d_gene: .; j_gene: TRBJ2-2; CDR3aa: CASGLDTGELFF; CDR3nt: TGTGCTAGTGGTTTGGACACCGGGGAGCTGTTTTTT
abundance: .; v_gene: TRBV23-1; d_gene: TRBD1; j_gene: TRBJ2-1; CDR3aa: CASGIRTGGDEQFF; CDR3nt: TGCGCCAGCGGAATACGGACAGGGGGCGATGAGCAGTTCTTC
abundance: .; v_gene: TRBV19; d_gene: .; j_gene: TRBJ2-7; CDR3aa: CASSISTGREQYF; CDR3nt: TGTGCCAGTAGTATCTCCACAGGGCGCGAGCAGTACTTC
abundance: .; v_gene: TRBV6-1; d_gene: TRBD1; j_gene: TRBJ1-5; CDR3aa: CASTPGQGQPQHF; CDR3nt: TGTGCCAGCACCCCGGGACAGGGTCAGCCCCAGCATTTT
abundance: .; v_gene: TRBV6-5; d_gene: .; j_gene: TRBJ1-2; CDR3aa: CASSLDRLYGYTF; CDR3nt: TGTGCCAGCAGTCTGGACAGACTCTATGGCTACACCTTC
abundance: .; v_gene: TRBV11-2; d_gene: .; j_gene: TRBJ1-1; CDR3aa: CASSLEGAMNTEAFF; CDR3nt: TGTGCCAGCAGCTTAGAAGGGGCGATGAACACTGAAGCTTTCTTT
abundance: .; v_gene: TRBV2; d_gene: .; j_gene: TRBJ2-1; CDR3aa: CARTSPRGGASDNEQFF; CDR3nt: TGTGCCAGGACGTCCCCCAGGGGAGGGGCCTCGGACAATGAGCAGTTCTTC
abundance: .; v_gene: TRBV27; d_gene: TRBD1; j_gene: TRBJ2-1; CDR3aa: CASSYDRAASIYNEQFF; CDR3nt: TGTGCCAGCAGTTACGACAGGGCGGCTAGTATCTACAATGAGCAGTTCTTC
abundance: .; v_gene: TRBV4-1; d_gene: .; j_gene: TRBJ2-1; CDR3aa: CASSQYYREGGQFF; CDR3nt: TGCGCCAGCAGCCAGTACTACAGGGAGGGTGGGCAGTTCTTC
abundance: .; v_gene: TRBV19; d_gene: TRBD1; j_gene: TRBJ1-2; CDR3aa: CASSRGTGQGYGYTF; CDR3nt: TGTGCCAGTAGTAGGGGGACGGGACAGGGGTATGGCTACACCTTC
abundance: .; v_gene: TRBV7-2; d_gene: .; j_gene: TRBJ1-1; CDR3aa: CASSGVYTEAFF; CDR3nt: TGTGCCAGCAGTGGGGTTTACACTGAAGCTTTCTTT
abundance: few; v_gene: TRBV11-2; d_gene: .; j_gene: TRBJ1-6; CDR3aa: CASSSDPDVSRLFYNSPLHF; CDR3nt: TGTGCCAGCAGCTCAGACCCGGACGTCTCCAGGCTATTTTATAATTCACCCCTCCACTTT
abundance: .; v_gene: TRBV19; d_gene: .; j_gene: TRBJ2-7; CDR3aa: CASSPGTGTDYGQYF; CDR3nt: TGTGCCAGTAGTCCCGGAACCGGGACGGATTACGGGCAGTACTTC
abundance: .; v_gene: TRBV28; d_gene: .; j_gene: TRBJ2-1; CDR3aa: CASRLSGYNEQFF; CDR3nt: TGTGCCAGCAGACTGAGTGGCTACAATGAGCAGTTCTTC
abundance: .; v_gene: TRBV4-2; d_gene: .; j_gene: TRBJ2-1; CDR3aa: CASSQDLSRGPPYNEQFF; CDR3nt: TGTGCCAGCAGCCAAGATCTTTCGCGGGGGCCTCCCTACAATGAGCAGTTCTTC
abundance: .; v_gene: TRBV4-3; d_gene: TRBD1; j_gene: TRBJ1-2; CDR3aa: CASSQGTGVSYGYTF; CDR3nt: TGCGCCAGCAGCCAAGGGACAGGGGTGAGCTATGGCTACACCTTC
abundance: .; v_gene: TRBV4-3; d_gene: TRBD1; j_gene: TRBJ1-1; CDR3aa: CASSQATGWNTEAFF; CDR3nt: TGCGCCAGCAGCCAAGCGACAGGGTGGAACACTGAAGCTTTCTTT
abundance: .; v_gene: TRBV27; d_gene: TRBD1; j_gene: TRBJ1-5; CDR3aa: CASQGTIGNQPQHF; CDR3nt: TGTGCCTCACAGGGGACCATTGGTAATCAGCCCCAGCATTTT
abundance: .; v_gene: TRBV9; d_gene: .; j_gene: TRBJ2-1; CDR3aa: CASSADNEQFF; CDR3nt: TGTGCCAGCAGCGCCGACAATGAGCAGTTCTTC
abundance: .; v_gene: TRBV9; d_gene: .; j_gene: TRBJ2-5; CDR3aa: CASSDMSVRGPQETQYF; CDR3nt: TGTGCCAGCAGTGACATGTCGGTACGGGGACCCCAAGAGACCCAGTACTTC
abundance: .; v_gene: TRBV7-2; d_gene: TRBD1; j_gene: TRBJ2-5; CDR3aa: CASSAGGAGETQYF; CDR3nt: TGTGCCAGCAGCGCAGGGGGCGCAGGGGAGACCCAGTACTTC
abundance: .; v_gene: TRBV9; d_gene: .; j_gene: TRBJ1-1; CDR3aa: CASSVEGNTEAFF; CDR3nt: TGTGCCAGCAGCGTAGAAGGGAACACTGAAGCTTTCTTT
abundance: .; v_gene: TRBV7-9; d_gene: TRBD2; j_gene: TRBJ2-1; CDR3aa: CASSFLSSGGKFSYNEQFF; CDR3nt: TGTGCCAGCAGCTTCCTCTCTAGCGGGGGGAAATTCAGCTACAATGAGCAGTTCTTC
abundance: .; v_gene: TRBV11-1; d_gene: TRBD1; j_gene: TRBJ2-7; CDR3aa: CASSFRRQGPYEQYF; CDR3nt: TGTGCCAGCAGCTTCCGGCGACAGGGTCCCTACGAGCAGTACTTC
abundance: .; v_gene: TRBV4-3; d_gene: .; j_gene: TRBJ1-5; CDR3aa: CASSQEAMAVPRQPQHF; CDR3nt: TGCGCCAGCAGCCAAGAGGCAATGGCCGTCCCTCGTCAGCCCCAGCATTTT
abundance: once; v_gene: TRBV6-1; d_gene: .; j_gene: TRBJ2-1; CDR3aa: CASSFGGNEQFF; CDR3nt: TGTGCCAGCAGTTTCGGGGGAAATGAGCAGTTCTTC
abundance: few; v_gene: TRBV29-1; d_gene: .; j_gene: TRBJ1-2; CDR3aa: CSGISGGINYGYTF; CDR3nt: TGCAGCGGTATAAGCGGTGGGATTAACTATGGCTACACCTTC
abundance: .; v_gene: TRBV7-9; d_gene: .; j_gene: TRBJ1-3; CDR3aa: CASSLDGTVDSGNTIYF; CDR3nt: TGTGCCAGCAGCTTAGACGGGACGGTAGACTCTGGAAACACCATATATTTT
abundance: few; v_gene: TRBV7-6; d_gene: .; j_gene: TRBJ2-7; CDR3aa: CASSSSGRGDEQYF; CDR3nt: TGTGCCAGCAGCTCGAGCGGTAGGGGTGACGAGCAGTACTTC
abundance: .; v_gene: TRBV7-2; d_gene: TRBD1; j_gene: TRBJ1-1; CDR3aa: CASNPGQANTEAFF; CDR3nt: TGTGCCAGCAACCCGGGACAGGCGAACACTGAAGCTTTCTTT
abundance: .; v_gene: TRBV4-3; d_gene: TRBD2; j_gene: TRBJ2-3; CDR3aa: CASSPRLAGVDTQYF; CDR3nt: TGCGCCAGCAGCCCCCGACTAGCGGGGGTAGATACGCAGTATTTT
abundance: .; v_gene: TRBV19; d_gene: TRBD1; j_gene: TRBJ1-1; CDR3aa: CASRDRGTEAFF; CDR3nt: TGTGCCAGTAGGGACAGGGGGACTGAAGCTTTCTTT
abundance: few; v_gene: TRBV5-6; d_gene: .; j_gene: TRBJ1-5; CDR3aa: CASSLGQLLDQPQHF; CDR3nt: TGTGCCAGCAGCTTGGGACAGCTGCTCGATCAGCCCCAGCATTTT
abundance: .; v_gene: TRBV19; d_gene: .; j_gene: TRBJ2-2; CDR3aa: CASSSRGGTGELFF; CDR3nt: TGTGCCAGTAGTTCTAGAGGGGGGACCGGGGAGCTGTTTTTT
abundance: .; v_gene: TRBV4-2; d_gene: .; j_gene: TRBJ2-7; CDR3aa: CASSQDLPGKYEQYF; CDR3nt: TGTGCCAGCAGCCAAGATCTCCCAGGGAAATACGAGCAGTACTTC
abundance: .; v_gene: TRBV7-6; d_gene: .; j_gene: TRBJ1-3; CDR3aa: CASSSQTDPRVSGNTIYF; CDR3nt: TGTGCCAGCAGCTCTCAAACGGACCCTAGGGTGTCTGGAAACACCATATATTTT